Below, 10 T cell receptor beta chains from the same sample are listed, as sequenced in a study of T cell changes during pregnancy in multiple sclerosis. Data came from immunoSEQ multiplex PCR; TCRdb stores just in-frame clones and leaves some out. The sample shows about 31,000 clones, approximately 86% of them seen only once. The input for sequencing was CD8+ T cells from peripheral blood mononuclear cells, taken in the first trimester of pregnancy. These receptors were taken from a female donor with multiple sclerosis, enrolled in a pregnancy study.

This chain connects TRBV28 to TRBJ2-2, with D possibly being TRBD1 (5 bases). Germline CDR1 is MDHEN and CDR2 is SYDVKM. V was clipped by 7 bases and J by 6 bases, with 18 bases between them. The CDR3 is made up of 15 amino acids. The chain's CDR3 is CASISGFREAGELFF. The CDR3 nucleotides read TGTGCCAGCATCTCAGGGTTCCGCGAGGCCGGGGAGCTGTTTTTT.

This clone turned up a few times. The chain is built from TRBV4-3 and TRBJ2-7; 9 bases agree with TRBD1. This CDR3 has 15 amino acids. Germline assignment: CDR1 LGHNA and CDR2 YSLEER. J was trimmed by 0 bases and V by 8 bases; bases with no gene match: 8. The CDR3 is CASWGQGYCSYEQYF. The DNA of the CDR3 is TGCGCCAGCTGGGGACAGGGCTACTGCTCCTACGAGCAGTACTTC.

The chain joins TRBV27 to TRBJ2-1; D is undetermined. The germline V and J ends were trimmed by 3 bases and 7 bases, with 10 bases remaining between them. CDR3 length: 13 residues. Germline loops: CDR1 MNHEY, CDR2 SMNVEV (reference sequence). CDR3 DNA sequence: TGTGCCAGCAGTTTGGTACAGTCGAATGAGCAGTTCTTC. It encodes CASSLVQSNEQFF.

The V gene is TRBV4-1, the J gene TRBJ1-2; D is unresolved. V was trimmed by 4 bases and J by 4 bases, leaving 16 bases between them. The germline V gene encodes CDR1 MGHRA and CDR2 YSYEKL. The CDR3 is made up of 15 amino acids. CDR3 sequence: CASSLGGQTTYGYTF. In nucleotides, the CDR3 is TGCGCCAGCAGCCTCGGTGGCCAGACTACCTATGGCTACACCTTC.

The rearrangement links TRBV28 to TRBJ1-5; weak D call: TRBD1 (5 bases). Germline lookup yields CDR1 MDHEN and CDR2 SYDVKM. The CDR3 length is 16 residues. The V end was cut by 2 bases, the J end by 4 bases, with 15 bases between. CDR3 in DNA: TGTGCCAGCAGTTTAAAGGAGGGGTGGGCAAATCAGCCCCAGCATTTT. Its protein product is CASSLKEGWANQPQHF.

The V call is TRBV5-4, the J call TRBJ2-1; a possible D gene is TRBD1 (5 bases). Germline CDR1 reads SGHNT; CDR2 reads YYREEE (reference sequence). The CDR3 sequence is 14 residues long. V was trimmed by 2 bases and J by 0 bases, leaving 6 bases between them. The CDR3 protein is CASSLDSSYNEQFF. The CDR3 DNA sequence: TGTGCCAGCAGCTTAGACAGCTCCTACAATGAGCAGTTCTTC.

This clone has a single count. V and J are TRBV28 and TRBJ2-1, with D perhaps matching TRBD1 (6 bases). The V end was cut by 2 bases, the J end by 7 bases, with 12 bases between. Germline CDR1 is MDHEN and CDR2 is SYDVKM. The CDR3 is made up of 14 amino acids. CDR3: CASSLERTVNEQFF. CDR3 in DNA: TGTGCCAGCAGTTTAGAGAGGACAGTTAATGAGCAGTTCTTC.

In DNA, the CDR3 is TGTGCCAGCAGCCAAGATCCCTGGACAAGAAACACTGAAGCTTTCTTT. Protein: CASSQDPWTRNTEAFF. The chain employs TRBV14 and TRBJ1-1; maybe TRBD1 (5 bases). Germline values: CDR1 SGHDN, CDR2 FVKESK. The CDR3 runs to 16 residues. Trimming removed 0 bases at V and 2 bases at J, with 13 bases between.

This clone showed up just once. The gene calls are TRBV19 and TRBJ2-2; perhaps TRBD1 as D (5 bases). The germline V gene has CDR1 LNHDA and CDR2 SQIVND (reference sequence). V lost 0 bases, J lost 3 bases, and 11 bases lay in between. The CDR3 contains 16 residues. CDR3 nucleotides: TGTGCCAGTAGTATAGATCTGGACACCTACACCGGGGAGCTGTTTTTT. Protein sequence: CASSIDLDTYTGELFF.

V gene TRBV29-1 combines with J gene TRBJ2-7, with 7 bases that match TRBD1. CDR3 length equals 14 residues. The V segment lost 7 bases and the J segment 0 bases; nucleotides outside the gene matches: 9. CDR1 and CDR2 (germline): SQVTM, ANQGSEA. CDR3 amino acids: CSARDRESSYEQYF. CDR3 DNA: TGCAGCGCCCGAGACAGGGAGAGCTCCTACGAGCAGTACTTC.